The rows below give T cell receptor beta chains drawn from one sample of a study of shared clonotypes between healthy human individuals. Sequencing used immunoSEQ multiplex PCR; TCRdb keeps in-frame clones, though not all of them. The data contain about 2.4 million clones, over 85% of them seen just once; the ten biggest clones take up roughly 0.39%. Sequencing was done on a sample of naive CD4+ T cells from PBMCs. These receptors were collected from a young man in good health. Some clones in this sample may be carry-over from other donors' samples. CDR3s include the opening cysteine and the closing phenylalanine or tryptophan. A D gene is named only where the DNA matches it firmly.

V: TRBV7-8
J: TRBJ2-7
D: TRBD2
DNA: TGTGCCAGCAGCCAACAAGGACTAGGAGTCTACGAGCAGTACTTC
CDR3: CASSQQGLGVYEQYF

V: TRBV27
J: TRBJ1-5
D: TRBD1
DNA: TGTGCCAGCAGTTTATATGGGACAGAGAGCAATCAGCCCCAGCATTTT
CDR3: CASSLYGTESNQPQHF

V: TRBV5-1
J: TRBJ2-1
D: NA
DNA: TGCGCCAGCAGCTCCGGGAGCCCCTCCTACAATGAGCAGTTCTTC
CDR3: CASSSGSPSYNEQFF

V: TRBV6-1
J: TRBJ2-5
D: NA
DNA: TGTGCCAGCAGTGAACAGGGGAATCGGGAGACCCAGTACTTC
CDR3: CASSEQGNRETQYF

V: TRBV6-1
J: TRBJ2-2
D: NA
DNA: TGTGCCAGCAGTGATACGCAGCATCGAAGGTGGGACACCGGGGAGCTGTTTTTT
CDR3: CASSDTQHRRWDTGELFF

V: TRBV28
J: TRBJ1-1
D: NA
DNA: TGTGCCAGCAGTTTACATGGGAGGGGAAGTTATGAAGCTTTCTTT
CDR3: CASSLHGRGSYEAFF

V: TRBV13
J: TRBJ2-1
D: NA
DNA: TGTGCCAGCAGCTTAGATGGGCCGTTATCCTACAATGAGCAGTTCTTC
CDR3: CASSLDGPLSYNEQFF

V: TRBV7-8
J: TRBJ1-6
D: TRBD1
DNA: TGTGCCAGCAGCCTCCGGGACAGGGTTTCACCCCTCCACTTT
CDR3: CASSLRDRVSPLHF

V: TRBV4-3
J: TRBJ2-3
D: NA
DNA: TGCGCCAGCAGCCAAGGACGCGTTCGGTTTCTTGGCACAGATACGCAGTATTTT
CDR3: CASSQGRVRFLGTDTQYF

V: TRBV5-1
J: TRBJ2-5
D: NA
DNA: TGCGCCAGCAGCCCCCGGGACGGTTACCAAGAGACCCAGTACTTC
CDR3: CASSPRDGYQETQYF

V: TRBV15
J: TRBJ2-7
D: NA
DNA: TGTGCCACCAGCAGGGGCGGGATGTTCACCTACGAGCAGTACTTC
CDR3: CATSRGGMFTYEQYF

V: TRBV30
J: TRBJ2-3
D: TRBD2
DNA: TGTGCCTGGAGTGTACCGGGTAGCGGGAGGGGCGCGCAGTATTTT
CDR3: CAWSVPGSGRGAQYF

V: TRBV5-4
J: TRBJ2-3
D: NA
DNA: TGTGCCAGCAGCCGTAGCCCTACTAGCACAGATACGCAGTATTTT
CDR3: CASSRSPTSTDTQYF

V: TRBV29-1
J: TRBJ2-7
D: NA
DNA: TGCAGCGTTTCCACGACAGGCTACGAGCAGTACTTC
CDR3: CSVSTTGYEQYF

V: TRBV6-1
J: TRBJ1-5
D: NA
DNA: TGTGCCAGCCTTGAAAGGGGAGGCAATCAGCCCCAGCATTTT
CDR3: CASLERGGNQPQHF

V: TRBV11-2
J: TRBJ2-5
D: NA
DNA: TGTGCCAGCAGCTCCGGTCGCTGGGGGGGCGCCGGGGAGACCCAGTACTTC
CDR3: CASSSGRWGGAGETQYF

V: TRBV5-4
J: TRBJ2-1
D: TRBD2
DNA: TGTGCCAGCAGCTCCAACAGCGGGACTAGCGGTGTAAATGAGCAGTTCTTC
CDR3: CASSSNSGTSGVNEQFF